This T cell receptor (beta chain) was sequenced in a study of HIV-infected patients and healthy controls. Follow-up blood was drawn about 14 weeks, roughly three months, after antiretroviral therapy began. No cell fractionation was done, so the repertoire covers all unsorted peripheral blood T cells. About 500 ng RNA was reverse transcribed with alpha and beta constant-region primers. Using multiplexing indices, alpha and beta chain libraries were generated apart by chain-specific third strand synthesis. TCRdb reanalysed the 5' RACE reads using MiXCR and keeps one entry per CDR3 protein. The sample carries about 5,000 distinct CDR3 sequences, roughly 20% recorded once. This clonotype was picked up many times. The TCR originated in an adult with HIV infection. Sequencing used blood, obtained during antiretroviral therapy.

CDR3: CASSQDSRAIYEQYF. Here the CDR3 DNA reads TGTGCCAGCAGCCAAGATAGCAGGGCAATCTACGAGCAGTACTTC. The genes are TRBV3-1 and TRBJ2-7; D is perhaps TRBD1 (5 bases). CDR1 and CDR2 (germline): LGHDT, YNNKEL (reference sequence). The V end lost 0 bases, the J end lost 3 bases, and 12 bases lay between the germline ends. The CDR3 extends over 15 amino acids.